The sequence of this T cell receptor (beta chain) was determined in a study of cytomegalovirus exposure and HLA in healthy donors. CDR3 length: 13 amino acids. Trimming cost V 6 bases and J 1 base, with 9 bases left between them. The germline V gene has CDR1 LNHDA and CDR2 SQIVND (reference sequence). Vbeta (60) and Jbeta (13) primers were used in the PCR. The method was immunoSEQ multiplex PCR; TCRdb's version includes in-frame clones alone and lacks a portion of them. The sample contains approximately 290,000 clones, 75% to 85% of which appear only once. Sequenced material: PBMCs. This chain connects TRBV19 to TRBJ1-2, with D perhaps matching TRBD1 (5 bases). This receptor was identified in a girl aged 2-9 years in good health and CMV-seronegative. The CDR3 here is CASRDQGNYGYTF. CDR3 nucleotides: TGTGCCAGTAGGGATCAGGGTAACTATGGCTACACCTTC.